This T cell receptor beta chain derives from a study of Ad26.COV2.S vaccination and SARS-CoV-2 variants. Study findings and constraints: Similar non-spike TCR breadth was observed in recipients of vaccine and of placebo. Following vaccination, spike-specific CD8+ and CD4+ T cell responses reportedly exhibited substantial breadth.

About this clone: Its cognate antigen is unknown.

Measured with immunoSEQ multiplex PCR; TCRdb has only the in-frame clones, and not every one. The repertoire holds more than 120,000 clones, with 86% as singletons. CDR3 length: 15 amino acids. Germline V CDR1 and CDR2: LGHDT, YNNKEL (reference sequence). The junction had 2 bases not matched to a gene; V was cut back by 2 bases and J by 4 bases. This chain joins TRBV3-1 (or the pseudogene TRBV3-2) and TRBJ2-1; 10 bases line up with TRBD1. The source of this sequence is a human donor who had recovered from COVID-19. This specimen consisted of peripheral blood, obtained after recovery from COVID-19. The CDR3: CASSQPDRGYNEQFF. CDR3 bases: TGTGCCAGCAGCCAACCGGACAGGGGGTACAATGAGCAGTTCTTC.